What follows describes a single T cell receptor beta chain. This clone is regarded as medium-sized (0.01 to 0.1%). What antigen it recognizes has not been identified. There are no base qualities to consult, and no much larger clone falls within one base. Patients with a history of autoimmune disease or receiving systemic immunosuppression were excluded from the trial. Peripheral blood for TCR sequencing was collected from all dose cohorts at baseline, on cycle 4 day 1, and on cycle 7 day 1. The samples were drawn from a first-in-human, open-label, multicenter phase I dose-escalation trial of ivuxolimab. The trial enrolled adults with locally advanced or metastatic head and neck squamous cell, hepatocellular, melanoma or renal cell carcinoma. CD4+ and CD8+ T cells were sorted separately from peripheral blood before TCR sequencing. To sequence the TCRbeta CDR3 region, genomic DNA was isolated from the sorted cells. TCRbeta CDR3 regions were sequenced using the immunoSEQ Assay. TCRdb stores this immuneACCESS table with in-frame sequences only. Part of the clones is absent; in the studies checked, under half of the shortfall reflects unresolved V genes, and no reason is known for the rest. A total of roughly 13,000 clones appear in this sample, around four fifths of them only once. The top ten clones comprise 13% to 15% of the sample.

The data were obtained in a study of OX40 agonist ivuxolimab in advanced cancers. As for the study more broadly: Ivuxolimab was an agonistic, fully human IgG2 monoclonal antibody directed against OX40 (CD134), a costimulatory receptor. Intravenous ivuxolimab was administered to patients every 2 weeks at six dose levels: 0.01, 0.1, 0.3, 1.5, 3 and 10 mg/kg. Among the roughly 50 dose-escalation patients, 19 had hepatocellular carcinoma, 15 melanoma, 9 renal cell carcinoma and 9 head and neck cancer. The dose-escalation cohort was 82.7% male with a mean age of about 60 years, ranging from about 23 to 85. Prior anti-PD-1, anti-PD-L1 or anti-CTLA-4 therapy was permitted, and approximately 40% of dose-escalation patients had received checkpoint inhibitors. Partial responses were achieved by three dose-escalation patients, of whom one had hepatocellular carcinoma and two had cutaneous melanoma. The purpose of peripheral TCRbeta sequencing was to test whether ivuxolimab changed TCR sequence diversity and led to clonal T-cell expansion. The monotherapy dose-escalation portion (N of about 47 patients) of the phase I ivuxolimab trial is reported in the paper. What the authors observed across the whole study: Low levels of normalized T-cell clonal expansion were also seen in some patients who did not respond. In the 0.1-3.0 mg/kg groups, partial responders had among the lowest normalized peripheral clonal expansion, particularly in CD8+ T cells. The antigen specificity of the peripheral T cells that underwent clonal expansion was not determined. On average, CD8+ T cells showed more expanded clones than CD4+ T cells after ivuxolimab. At doses of 0.1 to 3.0 mg/kg, clonal expansion of both CD4+ and CD8+ T cells in blood was seen between baseline and week 6.

In the germline V gene, CDR1 corresponds to SGHAT and CDR2 to FQNNGV. From cysteine to phenylalanine, the CDR3 is 12 amino acids long. Just CDR3 DNA is preserved here, 36 bases in frame from base 1. V is shortened by 5 bases, J by 3 bases, and the region joining them spans 8 bases. The sample here was CD4+ or CD8+ T cells sorted from blood, taken in a trial of the OX40 agonist ivuxolimab. The V and J genes are TRBV11-2 and TRBJ2-7; the D segment cannot be called with confidence. The source is an adult with an advanced solid tumor such as melanoma, head and neck, liver or kidney cancer. The CDR3 has the sequence CASSATYYEQYF. The DNA sequence reads TGTGCCAGCAGCGCGACCTACTACGAGCAGTACTTC.